These T cell receptor beta chains were read from a single sample in a study of blood T cell repertoires in COVID-19. Clones were read by immunoSEQ multiplex PCR, and TCRdb kept only the in-frame ones, dropping some. The data hold around 110,000 clones, with 90% to 95% observed a single time. The sequencing input was peripheral blood. Every receptor here comes from a woman between 25 and 40 years old with acute or convalescent COVID-19. Both conserved end residues are part of each CDR3. Each record gives: D gene, J gene, clone size, V gene, CDR3 DNA, CDR3 protein. A D gene is named only where the DNA matches it firmly. Only part of the rows carry a size: once, few, many, or a class if the clone is expanded.

>NA|TRBJ1-5|NA|TRBV9
TGTGCCAGCAGCGTAGGTGGCAGCGTTAATCAGCCCCAGCATTTT
CASSVGGSVNQPQHF
>TRBD2|TRBJ2-1|NA|TRBV7-3
TGTGCCAGCAGCTTAGCCCTGGGACTAGCGGCTTACAATGAGCAGTTCTTC
CASSLALGLAAYNEQFF
>NA|TRBJ2-5|NA|TRBV28
TGTGCCAGCAGCCCCCCAGGGCCCCAAGAGACCCAGTACTTC
CASSPPGPQETQYF
>TRBD1|TRBJ1-5|NA|TRBV20-1
TGCAGTGCTAGTGAGCCTACAGGGGGCAATCAGCCCCAGCATTTT
CSASEPTGGNQPQHF
>TRBD2|TRBJ2-7|NA|TRBV9
TGTGCCAGCAGCGTAGCGGGGGGGGTAACCTACGAGCAGTACTTC
CASSVAGGVTYEQYF
>TRBD1|TRBJ1-1|once|TRBV5-4
TGTGCCAGCAGCTTTGACAGGGGGAGGACTGAAGCTTTCTTT
CASSFDRGRTEAFF
>NA|TRBJ1-2|once|TRBV19
TGTGCCAGGGGGGGGCTTTTGGGCTACACCTTC
CARGGLLGYTF
>TRBD2|TRBJ2-7|NA|TRBV11-2
TGTGCCAGCAGCTTAAGGATGGGGACTAGCGGGAGTTCAGTCTACGAGCAGTACTTC
CASSLRMGTSGSSVYEQYF
>TRBD1|TRBJ2-7|NA|TRBV29-1
TGCAGCGCGGGACAGGGCGGTTTGGAGCAGTACTTC
CSAGQGGLEQYF
>NA|TRBJ2-3|NA|TRBV30
TGTGCCTGGATGGGACTGTCTGCGCAGTATTTT
CAWMGLSAQYF
>TRBD1|TRBJ2-7|NA|TRBV4-3
TGCGCCAGCAGCCAAGAACCGGGACAGGGATATCCCTACGAGCAGTACTTC
CASSQEPGQGYPYEQYF
>NA|TRBJ2-3|NA|TRBV28
TGTGCCAGCAGTTTTTGGGGGCGCGGCACAGATACGCAGTATTTT
CASSFWGRGTDTQYF
>NA|TRBJ1-1|NA|TRBV11-3
TGTGCCAGCAGCTTAGTACGGAGAAACACTGAAGCTTTCTTT
CASSLVRRNTEAFF
>TRBD1|TRBJ2-7|NA|TRBV28
TGTGCCACCGTAAGGGACAGCCACTCCTACGAGCAGTACTTC
CATVRDSHSYEQYF
>TRBD1|TRBJ1-4|NA|TRBV20-1
TGCAGTGCTAGTCCTACTCAGGGGGCGCCCGAAAAACTGTTTTTT
CSASPTQGAPEKLFF
>NA|TRBJ1-1|NA|TRBV29-1
TGCAGCGTTGATGGCAGCGGGGCGAACACTGAAGCTTTCTTT
CSVDGSGANTEAFF
>NA|TRBJ1-5|NA|TRBV28
TGTGCCAGCAGAGGCGGACAGAAGAATCAGCCCCAGCATTTT
CASRGGQKNQPQHF
>NA|TRBJ1-5|once|TRBV5-1
TGCGCCAGTAGCGAGGGCAGCGATAGCAATCAGCCCCAGCATTTT
CASSEGSDSNQPQHF
>NA|TRBJ2-4|NA|TRBV9
TGTGCCAGCAGCGTAGACGCCTCTTCATGGCCTCCCAAAAACATTCAGTACTTC
CASSVDASSWPPKNIQYF
>TRBD2|TRBJ2-5|few|TRBV11-2
TGTGCCAGCAGCTTTATGGCGGGGGTTCAAGAGACCCAGTACTTC
CASSFMAGVQETQYF
>NA|TRBJ2-3|NA|TRBV4-1
TGCGCCAGCAGCCCCAACCCGACCGGATCTAGCGATACGCAGTATTTT
CASSPNPTGSSDTQYF
>TRBD1|TRBJ1-5|NA|TRBV18
TGTGCCAGCTCACCATTCGGGACAGCCAACAATCAGCCCCAGCATTTT
CASSPFGTANNQPQHF
>NA|TRBJ1-5|NA|TRBV27
TGTGCCAGCAGCCTGGGGGGGATTAGCAATCAGCCCCAGCATTTT
CASSLGGISNQPQHF
>NA|TRBJ2-7|NA|TRBV11-2
TGTGCCAGCAGCTTAGATCCATCGGTCCGGGGGCAGTACTTC
CASSLDPSVRGQYF
>NA|TRBJ2-1|NA|TRBV14
TGTGCCAGCAGCCAAGGTTGGGGCACAGAGCATGAGCAGTTCTTC
CASSQGWGTEHEQFF
>NA|TRBJ2-1|NA|TRBV6-2/TRBV6-3
TGTGCCAGCAGTTACTCAGGGACTGGGGGGAATGAGCAGTTCTTC
CASSYSGTGGNEQFF
>NA|TRBJ1-6|NA|TRBV5-4
TGTGCCAGCAGCTGGGGGGTTTCTTCACCCCTCCACTTT
CASSWGVSSPLHF
>NA|TRBJ2-1|NA|TRBV14
TGTGCCAGCAGCCAAGATCTACGTAATGAGCAGTTCTTC
CASSQDLRNEQFF
>NA|TRBJ2-3|NA|TRBV28
TGTGCCAGCATCAACTCGGGTCGGGTTAGCACAGATACGCAGTATTTT
CASINSGRVSTDTQYF
>NA|TRBJ1-6|NA|TRBV28
TGTGCCAGCAGACCCCCCTGGGGCCTGGTAAATTCACCCCTCCACTTT
CASRPPWGLVNSPLHF
>TRBD1|TRBJ1-6|once|TRBV10-3
TGTGCCATCAAGTCGTCGGGACAGATTAATTCACCCCTCCACTTT
CAIKSSGQINSPLHF
>NA|TRBJ1-2|NA|TRBV6-5
TGTGCCAGCAGGTACTCAGGGGACTATGGCTACACCTTC
CASRYSGDYGYTF
>NA|TRBJ1-2|NA|TRBV5-1
TGCGCCAGCAGCTACGCGGGGGGAAAGGACTATGGCTACACCTTC
CASSYAGGKDYGYTF
>NA|TRBJ2-1|NA|TRBV4-2
TGTGCCAGCAGCCAAGATGGGCAAGCGGAATACAATGAGCAGTTCTTC
CASSQDGQAEYNEQFF
>NA|TRBJ1-3|NA|TRBV7-6
TGTGCCAGCAGCTTAATCGGGGGGCCCGTTTCCCCAGGGAACACCATATATTTT
CASSLIGGPVSPGNTIYF
>NA|TRBJ2-3|NA|TRBV4-3
TGCGCCAGCAGCCAAGATCACGGGGGGCTTTCAGATACGCAGTATTTT
CASSQDHGGLSDTQYF
>TRBD2|TRBJ2-1|few|TRBV5-4
TGTGCCAGCAGCTTCCTGACTAGCGTTAATGAGCAGTTCTTC
CASSFLTSVNEQFF
>TRBD2|TRBJ2-7|NA|TRBV7-9
TGTGCCAGCAGCTTGCTAGCGGGGGGCCCTTCCTACGAGCAGTACTTC
CASSLLAGGPSYEQYF
>NA|TRBJ1-2|NA|TRBV15
TGTGCCACCAGCAGAGCCACTAACTATGGCTACACCTTC
CATSRATNYGYTF
>TRBD1|TRBJ2-7|NA|TRBV18
TGTGCCAGCTCACCAGCTTTGGGACAGGGGCCCTACGAGCAGTACTTC
CASSPALGQGPYEQYF
>NA|TRBJ2-1|NA|TRBV27
TGTGCCAGCAGCCACGACACCAATGAGCAGTTCTTC
CASSHDTNEQFF
>NA|TRBJ2-2|NA|TRBV6-5
TGTGCCAGCAGTTACGTGCGGGAAACGACCGGGGAGCTGTTTTTT
CASSYVRETTGELFF
>TRBD2|TRBJ2-2|NA|TRBV4-3
TGCGCCAGCAGCCGAACCGGGACTAGCGGGAGTGGACCCGGGGAGCTGTTTTTT
CASSRTGTSGSGPGELFF
>NA|TRBJ1-1|NA|TRBV2
TGTGCCAGCAATAGTCCCGGGGGTGGTACTGAAGCTTTCTTT
CASNSPGGGTEAFF
>NA|TRBJ1-3|NA|TRBV4-1
TGCGCCAGCAAAACGACAGTCGTCTCTGGAAACACCATATATTTT
CASKTTVVSGNTIYF
>TRBD1|TRBJ2-1|NA|TRBV6-6
TGTGCCTCTGAAACCGGGACAGAGTACAATGAGCAGTTCTTC
CASETGTEYNEQFF
>TRBD1|TRBJ1-1|NA|TRBV7-9
TGTGCCAGCAGCCATTCGACAGGGTTGAACACTGAAGCTTTCTTT
CASSHSTGLNTEAFF